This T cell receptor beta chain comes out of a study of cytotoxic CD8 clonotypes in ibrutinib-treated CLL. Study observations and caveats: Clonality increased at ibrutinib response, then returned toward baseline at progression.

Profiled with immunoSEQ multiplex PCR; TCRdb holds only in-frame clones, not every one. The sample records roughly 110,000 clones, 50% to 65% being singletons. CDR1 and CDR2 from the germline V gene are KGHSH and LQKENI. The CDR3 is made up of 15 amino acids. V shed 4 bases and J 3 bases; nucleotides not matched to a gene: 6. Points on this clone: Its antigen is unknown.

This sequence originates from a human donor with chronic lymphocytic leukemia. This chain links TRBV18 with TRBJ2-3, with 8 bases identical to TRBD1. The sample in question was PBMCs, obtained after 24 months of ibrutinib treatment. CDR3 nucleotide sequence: TGTGCCAGCTCACGCGGACAGGGACGTACAGATACGCAGTATTTT. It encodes CASSRGQGRTDTQYF.